The 2 T cell receptor beta chains below were found in one sample sequenced in a study of long-term antiretroviral therapy in people with HIV. They ran version v3.0 of the immunoSEQ assay at survey level. The repertoire was sequenced with immunoSEQ multiplex PCR; TCRdb's copy has only in-frame clones and lacks some. The data contain about 21,000 clones, around 87% of them singletons. Sequencing used unsorted PBMCs, obtained 0.2 years before starting antiretroviral therapy. Receptors originate from a man younger than 30 with HIV.

The genes are TRBV5-6 and TRBJ1-4, with TRBD1 matching 7 bases. The CDR3 is made up of 16 amino acids. Germline V gives CDR1 SGHDT, CDR2 YYEEEE. V gave up 4 bases and J gave up 3 bases; unmatched junction bases: 9. DNA for the CDR3: TGTGCCAGCAGCGTTTTTTCAGGGGGAGCTAATGAAAAACTGTTTTTT. Amino acid sequence: CASSVFSGGANEKLFF.

This clone was picked up one time. This sequence joins TRBV18 and TRBJ2-3; 8 bases fit TRBD2. This CDR3 is built from 17 residues. The germline gives CDR1 KGHSH, CDR2 LQKENI. Losses at the gene ends were 3 bases for V and 2 bases for J; bases not matched to a gene: 10. The CDR3 DNA reads as TGTGCCAGCTCACCCCTCGCGGGGGGCCAGACCACAGATACGCAGTATTTT. Amino acids: CASSPLAGGQTTDTQYF.